The next 14 T cell receptor delta chains were all read from a single sample in a study of Vδ1+ human thymocytes. Findings and limits, study-wide: Highly polyclonal TRG and TRD repertoires with Gaussian CDR3 length distributions appeared in thymus.

These receptors have no known antigen. Extracted RNA was reverse transcribed into cDNA. The CDR3 regions were amplified by multiplex PCR from V-gene primers to a constant-region primer. TCRdb re-called clones from the multiplex PCR reads via CATT. The sample has about 53,000 delta-chain clones; about 15% are singletons. Sequencing was performed on Vdelta1+ gamma-delta thymocytes from the thymus. Subset of the sample: FACS-sorted CD3+ TCRalphabeta- TCRVdelta1+ TCRVdelta2- thymocytes. Receptors originate from a girl under three years old who had congenital heart surgery.

The V call is TRDV1, the J call TRDJ1; 9 nucleotides align to TRDD3. From germline, CDR1 is TSWWSYY and CDR2 QGS. The V and J ends lost 4 bases and 2 bases, in that order; junction bases with no gene match: 14. CDR3 length: 18 residues. CDR3 loop: CALGGRVFWGISTDKLIF. In nucleotides, the CDR3 is TGTGCTCTTGGGGGGAGAGTATTCTGGGGGATTTCTACCGATAAACTCATCTTT.

This chain joins TRDV1 and TRDJ1; 7 positions match TRDD3. CDR3 length: 19 residues. Per germline, CDR1 TSWWSYY and CDR2 QGS. V was pared by 3 bases and J by 0 bases, with 16 bases of the junction left unmatched. This chain's CDR3 is CALGENTQLGSHHTDKLIF. In DNA form, the CDR3 reads TGTGCTCTTGGGGAGAACACACAACTGGGGAGTCACCACACCGATAAACTCATCTTT.

This clone was observed a few times. This rearrangement joins TRDV1 to TRDJ1; the D gene is possibly TRDD3 (5 bases). CDR3 length equals 17 residues. Trimming took 2 bases from V and 2 from J, leaving 18 bases between them. Germline CDR1 is TSWWSYY and CDR2 is QGS. Here the CDR3 reads CALGESIGLGSTDKLIF. The CDR3 nucleotides are TGTGCTCTTGGGGAAAGTATTGGGTTGGGGTCTACCGATAAACTCATCTTT.

This clone came up a few times. The chain couples TRDV1 to TRDJ1; the D gene is possibly TRDD3 (6 bases). The CDR3 runs to 24 residues. Germline lookup yields CDR1 TSWWSYY and CDR2 QGS. The V gene lost 2 bases and the J gene lost 1 base, with 38 bases spanning the gap. The CDR3 loop reads CALGESQASYLLGHRRIVTDKLIF. DNA of the CDR3: TGTGCTCTTGGGGAATCTCAGGCGAGCTACTTACTGGGACATCGCCGTATTGTCACCGATAAACTCATCTTT.

This chain uses TRDV1 with TRDJ1; 12 nucleotides agree with TRDD3. After removal of 3 bases from V and 0 bases from J, the junction contained 32 bases not matched to a gene. Germline loops: CDR1 TSWWSYY, CDR2 QGS. The CDR3 sequence is 26 residues long. The CDR3, as DNA: TGTGCTCTTGGGGACCCCACTTTCGGACTGGGGGATACCCGACATGAATTTAAAACGTACACCGATAAACTCATCTTT. Translating gives CALGDPTFGLGDTRHEFKTYTDKLIF.

This clone was seen a handful of times. Germline and junction disagree at one end, which may indicate a read error. Other DNA sequences of this sample code for an identical CDR3. V is TRDV2 and J is TRDJ1, with D uncertain. The length of the CDR3 is 10 residues. CDR1 is GEAIGNYY and CDR2 is EKD in the germline V gene. CDR3 protein: CACDTDKLIF. DNA for the CDR3: TGTGCTTGTGACACCGATAAACTCATCTTT.

This clone came up a few times. The V call is TRDV1, the J call TRDJ1; D not resolved. V was trimmed by 1 base and J by 0 bases, leaving 9 bases between them. Germline V lookup: CDR1 TSWWSYY, CDR2 QGS. This CDR3 spans 15 amino acids. Here the CDR3 reads CALGERAGDTDKLIF. DNA of the CDR3: TGTGCTCTTGGGGAACGTGCTGGAGACACCGATAAACTCATCTTT.

This clone occurred a few times. The chain joins TRDV1 to TRDJ1, with TRDD3 identical over 8 bases. The CDR3 totals 19 residues. CDR1 and CDR2 from the germline V gene are TSWWSYY and QGS. With V trimmed by 1 base and J by 0 bases, 13 bases remained unmatched. The CDR3 sequence is CALGEQPSSWGKHTDKLIF. CDR3 in DNA: TGTGCTCTTGGGGAACAACCCTCCAGCTGGGGGAAACACACCGATAAACTCATCTTT.

This clone was recorded a few times. The rearrangement uses TRDV1 and TRDJ1, with 11 bases lining up with TRDD3. Germline CDR1 and CDR2: TSWWSYY and QGS. The CDR3 has 23 amino acids. Trimming took 4 bases from V and 3 from J; bases not matched to a gene: 28. For the CDR3, the DNA is TGTGCTCTTGGGGGACTCCCGCCTTCCTACGCTTACTGGGGGATAGGCTTGGCCGATAAACTCATCTTT. Its translation: CALGGLPPSYAYWGIGLADKLIF.

The V gene is TRDV1, the J gene TRDJ1; the match to TRDD3 covers 11 bases. The CDR3 is made up of 19 amino acids. Per the germline V gene, CDR1 is TSWWSYY and CDR2 is QGS. V was pared by 6 bases and J by 5 bases, with 20 bases of the junction left unmatched. The CDR3 loop reads CALGMPSSILLGDKDKLIF. CDR3 DNA sequence: TGTGCTCTTGGAATGCCTTCCTCGATTTTACTGGGGGATAAGGATAAACTCATCTTT.

This clone showed up just a few times. The chain uses TRDV1 and TRDJ1; 10 bases fit TRDD3. The ends lost 4 bases at V and 2 bases at J; junction bases unmatched: 31. This CDR3 is 24 amino acids long. The V gene's germline CDR1 is TSWWSYY and CDR2 QGS. The CDR3 DNA is TGTGCTCTTGGGGTCACCTTCCACTCTTCCTATGCTAGCCGGGGGGGATACGCAACCGATAAACTCATCTTT. Translating gives CALGVTFHSSYASRGGYATDKLIF.

The V and J genes are TRDV1 and TRDJ1; TRDD3 aligns across 11 bases. Germline loops: CDR1 TSWWSYY, CDR2 QGS. The CDR3 is 22 residues long. With V trimmed by 2 bases and J by 1 base, 21 bases remained unmatched. Here the CDR3 reads CALGEIGNQYWGIEVGTDKLIF. DNA of the CDR3: TGTGCTCTTGGGGAAATCGGAAATCAGTACTGGGGGATAGAAGTTGGCACCGATAAACTCATCTTT.

About this clone itself: This CDR3 is also generated by other DNA sequences in the sample. This sequence joins TRDV1 and TRDJ1; D might be TRDD3 (5 bases). The CDR3 spans 17 residues. The V end lost 4 bases, the J end lost 0 bases, and 18 bases lay between the germline ends. CDR1 is TSWWSYY, CDR2 QGS, per germline. The chain's CDR3 is CALGGGGHSRYTDKLIF. Here the CDR3 DNA reads TGTGCTCTTGGGGGAGGGGGTCACTCACGATACACCGATAAACTCATCTTT.

This clone was counted between two and nine times. The chain combines TRDV1 with TRDJ1; TRDD3 matches 7 bases. The CDR3 is 15 residues long. CDR1 TSWWSYY and CDR2 QGS come from the germline V gene. After removal of 8 bases from V and 4 bases from J, the junction contained 13 bases not matched to a gene. This CDR3 is CALTHGGSQNDKLIF. For the CDR3, the DNA is TGTGCTCTTACCCACGGGGGATCACAGAACGATAAACTCATCTTT.